The next 31 T cell receptor beta chains were all read from a single sample in a study of a mutant IDH1 vaccine in newly diagnosed glioma. These receptors' antigens are unknown. Noted time point: week 23, last vaccination. A 20-mer mutant IDH1 peptide at 300 ug was injected subcutaneously with topical imiquimod. Assay: immunoSEQ multiplex PCR; the TCRdb copy retains only in-frame clones and omits some. This table holds roughly 45,000 clones, roughly 84% found once. Sample: PBMCs, taken from a glioma patient whose treatment included an IDH1 peptide vaccine. The receptors stem from a woman in her late teens or twenties with glioma. Some clones in this sample may be carry-over from other donors' samples.

The chain uses TRBV6-1 and TRBJ1-1, with 7 bases that match TRBD1. Per germline, CDR1 MNHNS and CDR2 SASEGT. V lost 6 bases to trimming and J lost 1 base; unmatched junction nucleotides: 5. The CDR3 extends over 14 amino acids. CDR3 DNA sequence: TGTGCCAGCAGCATTAACAGGGGGAACACTGAAGCTTTCTTT. It codes for CASSINRGNTEAFF.

The chain is built from TRBV6-5 and TRBJ2-2; the match to TRBD1 covers 10 bases. The germline CDR1 and CDR2 sequences are MNHEY and SVGAGI. The CDR3 length is 15 residues. V lost 6 bases to trimming and J lost 5 bases; unmatched junction nucleotides: 6. CDR3 in DNA: TGTGCCAGCAGCGACAGGGGGCGCGGGACCGGGGAGCTGTTTTTT. This sequence encodes CASSDRGRGTGELFF.

The chain combines TRBV5-6 with TRBJ1-1; 8 nucleotides match TRBD1. J lost 4 bases, V lost 2 bases, and 4 bases had no gene match. The CDR3 has 14 amino acids. Germline lookup yields CDR1 SGHDT and CDR2 YYEEEE. The CDR3 is CASSFRTGSTEAFF. The CDR3 DNA reads TGTGCCAGCAGCTTCCGGACAGGGAGCACTGAAGCTTTCTTT.

This clone was observed once. V is TRBV5-1 and J is TRBJ2-5; 9 bases fit TRBD1. The germline V gene encodes CDR1 SGHRS and CDR2 YFSETQ. The CDR3 length is 15 residues. V shed 4 bases and J 0 bases; nucleotides not matched to a gene: 4. The CDR3 region is CASSPGQGYQETQYF. The CDR3 coding sequence is TGCGCCAGCAGCCCCGGACAGGGGTACCAAGAGACCCAGTACTTC.

This clone was seen more than once but under ten times. This chain links TRBV4-2 with TRBJ1-1, with D maybe TRBD1 (5 bases). The CDR3 has 14 residues. From germline, CDR1 is LGHNA and CDR2 YNFKEQ. Trimming removed 2 bases at V and 6 bases at J, with 13 bases between. The CDR3 DNA is TGTGCCAGCAGCCAATCCCGACGGGGGGCTGAAGCTTTCTTT. Translation gives CASSQSRRGAEAFF.

The chain is built from TRBV19 and TRBJ2-1; 8 bases align to TRBD2. V dropped 10 bases and J dropped 3; count of bases not matched to a gene: 8. The CDR3 length is 14 residues. From germline, CDR1 is LNHDA and CDR2 SQIVND (reference sequence). In DNA, the CDR3 is TGTGCCACGGGAGGGCCGGGGTTCTACAATGAGCAGTTCTTC. Protein sequence: CATGGPGFYNEQFF.

This sequence joins TRBV28 and TRBJ1-1; maybe TRBD1 (5 bases). With 6 bases removed from V and 3 bases from J, the gap between germline ends came to 14 bases. This CDR3 is built from 14 residues. Per germline, CDR1 MDHEN and CDR2 SYDVKM. The CDR3 protein is CASRGPSGDTEAFF. The CDR3 nucleotides are TGTGCCAGCAGGGGACCGAGCGGGGACACTGAAGCTTTCTTT.

This chain links TRBV5-1 with TRBJ2-1; D gene uncertain. This CDR3 is 17 amino acids long. V lost 0 bases and J 0 bases, leaving 13 bases between the germline ends. CDR1 and CDR2 (germline): SGHRS, YFSETQ. The CDR3 here is CASSLVAGRSSYNEQFF. The CDR3 coding sequence is TGCGCCAGCAGCTTGGTCGCCGGCCGTAGCTCCTACAATGAGCAGTTCTTC.

The genes are TRBV7-3 and TRBJ2-7, with a possible D match to TRBD2 (6 bases). V lost 3 bases, J lost 0 bases, and 9 bases lay in between. The CDR3 sequence is 14 residues long. The V gene's germline CDR1 is SGHTA and CDR2 FQGTGA. The DNA of the CDR3 is TGTGCCAGCAGCTTCGGGGGAAGCTCCTACGAGCAGTACTTC. Translated, it gives CASSFGGSSYEQYF.

CDR3: CASSETEAFF. CDR3 DNA sequence: TGCGCCAGCAGTGAGACTGAAGCTTTCTTT. This chain uses TRBV10-1 with TRBJ1-1; no firm D call. Per the germline V gene, CDR1 is WNHNN and CDR2 is SYGVQD (reference sequence). The CDR3 extends over 10 amino acids. Trimming left V 2 bases short and J 5 bases short, with 0 bases between.

This clone was detected only a few times. The genes are TRBV19 and TRBJ2-2; D remains ambiguous. V lost 0 bases to trimming and J lost 4 bases, with 3 bases between them. CDR3 length: 13 residues. Germline V lookup: CDR1 LNHDA, CDR2 SQIVND (reference sequence). CDR3 nucleotides: TGTGCCAGTAGTATAGAGGTCACCGGGGAGCTGTTTTTT. Amino acids: CASSIEVTGELFF.

The CDR3 DNA is TGTGCCAGCAGCCCTACTCGGGTGGGGCGGACTGAAGCTTTCTTT. As protein: CASSPTRVGRTEAFF. The genes are TRBV7-9 and TRBJ1-1, with D perhaps matching TRBD1 (5 bases). Germline V gene lookup returns CDR1 SEHNR and CDR2 FQNEAQ (reference sequence). V dropped 5 bases and J dropped 5 bases, with 18 bases sitting between them. This CDR3 is 15 amino acids long.

The chain carries TRBV11-2 and TRBJ1-3, with D uncertain. The CDR3 sequence is 13 residues long. V lost 6 bases and J lost 0, with 6 bases in between. The germline gives CDR1 SGHAT, CDR2 FQNNGV. The CDR3 nucleotides read TGTGCCAGCAGAGATATCTCTGGAAACACCATATATTTT. This encodes CASRDISGNTIYF.

This clone was recorded only once. This chain uses TRBV4-3 with TRBJ2-2; TRBD2 might be the D (5 bases). CDR1 is LGHNA and CDR2 is YSLEER in the germline V gene. Trimming left V 1 base short and J 4 bases short, with 13 bases between. The CDR3 covers 16 residues. CDR3 DNA sequence: TGCGCCAGCAGCCAAGTTCGAGGGTTGGGCACCGGGGAGCTGTTTTTT. This sequence encodes CASSQVRGLGTGELFF.

This clone was detected only a few times. CDR3 DNA sequence: TGTGCCAGCAGCGTAGGAGCGGGGGGGAACTACAATGAGCAGTTCTTC. It yields the protein CASSVGAGGNYNEQFF. The V and J genes are TRBV9 and TRBJ2-1; 10 bases are shared with TRBD2. With V trimmed by 0 bases and J by 3 bases, 3 bases remained unmatched. This CDR3 is 16 amino acids long. The germline V gene encodes CDR1 SGDLS and CDR2 YYNGEE.

V is TRBV30 and J is TRBJ2-1; D may be TRBD1 (6 bases). This CDR3 is 11 amino acids long. Trimming left V 1 base short and J 8 bases short, with 6 bases between. CDR1 is GTSNPN and CDR2 is SVGIG in the germline V gene (reference sequence). CDR3 coding DNA: TGTGCCTGGAGTGCAGGGGATGAGCAGTTCTTC. The encoded protein is CAWSAGDEQFF.

The chain couples TRBV7-2 to TRBJ2-7, with 9 bases fitting TRBD2. Germline lookup yields CDR1 SGHTA and CDR2 FQGNSA. The CDR3 extends over 15 amino acids. V gave up 3 bases and J gave up 2 bases; unmatched junction bases: 5. CDR3 protein: CASSLIAGVPYEQYF. CDR3 coding DNA: TGTGCCAGCAGCTTGATAGCGGGAGTCCCCTACGAGCAGTACTTC.

J is TRBJ2-7 and V is TRBV7-8; D uncertain. The length of the CDR3 is 13 residues. CDR1 is SGHVS, CDR2 FQNEAQ, per germline. Trimming pared 1 base from V and 2 bases from J, leaving 6 bases between. CDR3 coding DNA: TGTGCCAGCAGCTTAGAGCCCCCCTACGAGCAGTACTTC. Translation: CASSLEPPYEQYF.

The V call is TRBV6-1, the J call TRBJ1-2; possible D gene TRBD1, 5 bases. The V and J ends lost 1 base and 1 base respectively, with 10 bases between them. The CDR3 spans 15 residues. CDR1 and CDR2 from the germline V gene are MNHNS and SASEGT. In DNA, the CDR3 is TGTGCCAGCAGTGAAGGCCAGGGAGGTAACTATGGCTACACCTTC. Translation: CASSEGQGGNYGYTF.

This clone was detected once. The chain links TRBV7-2 to TRBJ2-2, with 7 bases matching TRBD2. Germline CDR1 and CDR2: SGHTA and FQGNSA. V lost 4 bases, J lost 0 bases, and 2 bases stayed unmatched. CDR3 length: 15 residues. The CDR3 loop is CASSSGLPNTGELFF. As DNA, the CDR3 is TGTGCCAGCAGCTCGGGACTACCGAACACCGGGGAGCTGTTTTTT. Full variable domain (rest looked up from reference TRBV7-2 and TRBJ2-2): GAGVSQSPSNKVTEKGKDVELRCDPISGHTALYWYRQSLGQGLEFLIYFQGNSAPDKSGLPSDRFSAERTGGSVSTLTIQRTQQEDSAVYLCASSSGLPNTGELFFGEGSRLTVL.

The chain joins TRBV29-1 to TRBJ2-7; 7 bases match TRBD1. This CDR3 is 11 amino acids long. V was clipped by 7 bases and J by 6 bases; unmatched bases: 6. The germline V gene has CDR1 SQVTM and CDR2 ANQGSEA. This chain's CDR3 is CSAVQGSEQYF. DNA for the CDR3: TGCAGCGCGGTACAGGGGTCCGAGCAGTACTTC.

The chain has TRBV12-5 and TRBJ2-7; TRBD1 agrees at 7 bases. The CDR3 is 13 residues long. Germline lookup yields CDR1 LGHNT and CDR2 FRNRAP. J lost 4 bases, V lost 4 bases, and 4 bases had no gene match. In DNA, the CDR3 is TGTGCTAGTGGTTGGGGACAGCAATACGAGCAGTACTTC. Its protein is CASGWGQQYEQYF. The full variable domain, completed using reference TRBV12-5 and TRBJ2-7, is DARVTQTPRHKVTEMGQEVTMRCQPILGHNTVFWYRQTMMQGLELLAYFRNRAPLDDSGMPKDRFSAEMPDATLATLKIQPSEPRDSAVYFCASGWGQQYEQYFGPGTRLTVT.

The chain is built from TRBV5-4 and TRBJ2-1; possibly TRBD1 or TRBD2 for D (5 bases each). V lost 1 base to trimming and J lost 7 bases, with 18 bases between them. The germline CDR1 and CDR2 sequences are SGHNT and YYREEE (reference sequence). The CDR3 totals 16 residues. The CDR3 spells CASSLPTGLLRNEQFF. CDR3 nucleotides: TGTGCCAGCAGCTTGCCCACGGGGCTTTTAAGAAATGAGCAGTTCTTC. Together with reference TRBV5-4 and TRBJ2-1, the CDR3 gives the full variable domain: ETGVTQSPTHLIKTRGQQVTLRCSSQSGHNTVSWYQQALGQGPQFIFQYYREEENGRGNFPPRFSGLQFPNYSSELNVNALELDDSALYLCASSLPTGLLRNEQFFGPGTRLTVL.

CDR3 nucleotides: TGTGCCAGCAGCCTGAGCTCCGGGACTTACAATGAGCAGTTCTTC. Its protein product is CASSLSSGTYNEQFF. The chain is built from TRBV7-9 and TRBJ2-1, with a possible D match to TRBD2 (6 bases). The CDR3 is 15 residues long. The V gene lost 5 bases and the J gene lost 4 bases, with 15 bases spanning the gap. Germline assignment: CDR1 SEHNR and CDR2 FQNEAQ (reference sequence).

The rearrangement joins TRBV25-1 to TRBJ2-3; 9 bases map to TRBD1. The ends lost 4 bases at V and 9 bases at J; junction bases unmatched: 11. This CDR3 has 15 residues. CDR1 is MGHDK, CDR2 SYGVNS, per germline. The DNA for the CDR3 is TGTGCCAGCAGTGGGTCCGGGACAGGGTTTGGCACGCAGTATTTT. Its translation: CASSGSGTGFGTQYF. Looking up the rest from reference TRBV25-1 and TRBJ2-3 gives the full variable domain: EADIYQTPRYLVIGTGKKITLECSQTMGHDKMYWYQQDPGMELHLIHYSYGVNSTEKGDLSSESTVSRIRTEHFPLTLESARPSHTSQYLCASSGSGTGFGTQYFGPGTRLTVL.

The V gene is TRBV6-1, the J gene TRBJ2-5; perhaps TRBD1 as D (5 bases). There are 15 residues in the CDR3. Trimming left V 5 bases short and J 2 bases short, with 15 bases between. The V gene's germline CDR1 is MNHNS and CDR2 SASEGT. This CDR3 is CASSRQLVSQETQYF. The CDR3 region has the DNA TGTGCCAGCAGTAGACAGCTAGTATCTCAAGAGACCCAGTACTTC.

In this sample, this clone turned up a few times. The chain carries TRBV7-9 and TRBJ1-1, with TRBD1 matching 9 bases. V gave up 6 bases and J gave up 3 bases; unmatched junction bases: 5. The length of the CDR3 is 14 residues. The germline V gene has CDR1 SEHNR and CDR2 FQNEAQ (reference sequence). CDR3 sequence: CASRRRTGDTEAFF. In nucleotides, the CDR3 is TGTGCCAGCAGACGAAGGACAGGGGACACTGAAGCTTTCTTT.

This chain connects TRBV9 to TRBJ2-2, with a possible D match to TRBD2 (5 bases). This CDR3 comprises 14 residues. V was shortened by 2 bases and J by 5 bases, with 10 bases between the two germline ends. CDR1 SGDLS and CDR2 YYNGEE come from the germline V gene. The DNA for the CDR3 is TGTGCCAGCAGCGTCTTGGACTCTACCGGGGAGCTGTTTTTT. Translating gives CASSVLDSTGELFF.

This clone was recorded a few times. The chain joins TRBV29-1 to TRBJ1-1; D is ambiguous. This CDR3 is built from 11 residues. Germline V gene lookup returns CDR1 SQVTM and CDR2 ANQGSEA. V shed 5 bases and J shed 0 bases, with 4 bases lying between them. The CDR3 region is CSVIMNTEAFF. The CDR3, as DNA: TGCAGCGTTATTATGAACACTGAAGCTTTCTTT.

The chain is built from TRBV5-4 and TRBJ1-3, with 9 nucleotides matching TRBD1. The CDR3 covers 14 residues. The germline gives CDR1 SGHNT, CDR2 YYREEE (reference sequence). Trimming cost V 4 bases and J 4 bases; bases outside gene matches: 3. The CDR3 here is CASSDTGGGNTIYF. The CDR3 bases are TGTGCCAGCAGCGACACAGGGGGCGGAAACACCATATATTTT.

The rearrangement joins TRBV9 to TRBJ2-2; D tentatively fits TRBD1 or TRBD2 (5 bases each). The CDR3 has 11 residues. Germline loops: CDR1 SGDLS, CDR2 YYNGEE. Trimming removed 5 bases from V and 6 bases from J, with 5 bases in between. DNA for the CDR3: TGTGCCAGCAGGGGGGCCGGGGAGCTGTTTTTT. This codes for CASRGAGELFF.